These T cell receptor beta chains were read from a single sample in a study of blood T cell repertoires in COVID-19. Sequenced by immunoSEQ multiplex PCR; TCRdb stores in-frame clones only, minus some. The sample records 42,000 or so clones, around 80% being singletons. The sample consisted of peripheral blood. These receptor sequences come from a man aged 40-49 years with active or convalescent COVID-19. The CDR3 runs from the conserved cysteine through the conserved F or W. Fields, in order: D gene, J gene, V gene, CDR3 length, clone size, CDR3 protein, CDR3 DNA. A D gene is named only where the DNA matches it firmly. A row's size may be missing; if present it is once, few, many or a size class.

-,TRBJ2-7,TRBV27,15,-,CASMSPARSSYEQYF,TGTGCCAGCATGTCCCCAGCTAGGAGCTCCTACGAGCAGTACTTC
-,TRBJ2-7,TRBV5-1,15,-,CASSFAVLGNHEQYF,TGCGCCAGCAGCTTCGCAGTGCTAGGAAACCACGAGCAGTACTTC
TRBD1,TRBJ2-1,TRBV2,13,once,CATWTGEGNEQFF,TGTGCCACCTGGACAGGGGAGGGCAATGAGCAGTTCTTC
TRBD1,TRBJ1-2,TRBV3-1/TRBV3-2,14,-,CASRAGGDFGGYTF,TGTGCCAGCAGGGCAGGGGGCGATTTCGGTGGCTACACCTTC
TRBD1,TRBJ2-7,TRBV5-1,14,-,CASSSGTGDYEQYF,TGCGCCAGCAGCTCCGGGACAGGGGACTACGAGCAGTACTTC
TRBD1,TRBJ2-5,TRBV24-1,14,-,CATSGQGVGETQYF,TGTGCCACCAGTGGTCAGGGGGTTGGAGAGACCCAGTACTTC
-,TRBJ2-7,TRBV30,14,-,CAGKVAGPPYEQYF,TGTGCCGGAAAAGTGGCGGGACCCCCCTACGAGCAGTACTTC
-,TRBJ2-1,TRBV4-3,18,once,CASSQDVLRGSSYNEQFF,TGCGCCAGCAGCCAAGATGTCCTTAGGGGCAGCTCCTACAATGAGCAGTTCTTC
TRBD1,TRBJ1-1,TRBV11-3,14,-,CASSPSGQVRRAFF,TGTGCCAGCAGCCCCTCGGGACAGGTGCGGCGAGCTTTCTTT
-,TRBJ1-4,TRBV30,12,-,CAWSGGTEKLFF,TGTGCCTGGTCCGGGGGGACTGAAAAACTGTTTTTT
-,TRBJ1-2,TRBV12-3/TRBV12-4,12,-,CASSLDFYGYTF,TGTGCCAGCAGTTTGGACTTCTATGGCTACACCTTC
TRBD1,TRBJ1-5,TRBV28,15,-,CASSPQRQGNQPQHF,TGTGCCAGCAGTCCTCAACGACAGGGTAATCAGCCCCAGCATTTT
TRBD1,TRBJ1-1,TRBV4-3,16,-,CASSRRSGTGSTEAFF,TGCGCCAGCAGCCGCCGCTCCGGGACAGGGAGTACTGAAGCTTTCTTT
-,TRBJ1-6,TRBV19,15,-,CASSLSGSYNSPLHF,TGTGCCAGTAGTCTTTCAGGCTCCTATAATTCACCCCTCCACTTT
-,TRBJ2-5,TRBV5-4,12,-,CASSVLQETQYF,TGTGCCAGCAGCGTATTGCAAGAGACCCAGTACTTC
-,TRBJ1-2,TRBV25-1,13,-,CASSGGSYYGYTF,TGTGCCAGCAGTGGGGGCAGCTACTATGGCTACACCTTC
TRBD2,TRBJ2-3,TRBV24-1,15,-,CATSVLAGGEDTQYF,TGTGCCACCAGCGTATTAGCGGGGGGGGAGGATACGCAGTATTTT
-,TRBJ1-1,TRBV28,12,-,CASSYRDTEAFF,TGTGCCAGCAGTTACAGGGACACTGAAGCTTTCTTT
-,TRBJ1-5,TRBV28,17,-,CASSLGQSGAIVQPQHF,TGTGCCAGCAGTTTAGGTCAGTCAGGGGCTATTGTTCAGCCCCAGCATTTT
-,TRBJ2-7,TRBV4-1,14,-,CASSPGQPRYEQYF,TGCGCCAGCAGCCCCGGACAGCCCAGGTACGAGCAGTACTTC
-,TRBJ1-2,TRBV3-1/TRBV3-2,13,few,CASSPTDTYGYTF,TGTGCCAGCAGCCCAACAGATACGTATGGCTACACCTTC
-,TRBJ2-7,TRBV5-1,14,-,CASSLGPMAYEQYF,TGCGCCAGCAGCTTGGGGCCGATGGCCTACGAGCAGTACTTC
TRBD2,TRBJ2-2,TRBV29-1,14,-,CSAGLAGAAGELFF,TGCAGTGCCGGACTAGCGGGAGCGGCCGGGGAGCTGTTTTTT
-,TRBJ2-3,TRBV6-2/TRBV6-3,15,once,CASTPVALSTDTQYF,TGTGCCAGCACCCCAGTTGCGCTAAGCACAGATACGCAGTATTTT
TRBD1,TRBJ1-2,TRBV19,17,-,CASMRPVSSGQNYGYTF,TGTGCCAGTATGCGACCCGTCTCCTCGGGACAGAACTATGGCTACACCTTC
TRBD1,TRBJ1-1,TRBV24-1,15,-,CATSDQRQGNTEAFF,TGTGCCACCAGTGATCAAAGACAGGGTAACACTGAAGCTTTCTTT
-,TRBJ2-7,TRBV10-3,12,-,CATGQSSYEQYF,TGTGCCACTGGACAGAGCTCCTACGAGCAGTACTTC
TRBD1,TRBJ1-4,TRBV9,16,-,CASSVVPGQGGEKLFF,TGTGCCAGCAGCGTAGTCCCAGGACAGGGCGGAGAAAAACTGTTTTTT
TRBD1,TRBJ2-3,TRBV5-1,15,-,CASSLDRGSTDTQYF,TGCGCCAGCAGCTTGGACAGGGGAAGCACAGATACGCAGTATTTT
TRBD2,TRBJ2-5,TRBV28,15,once,CASSSPGTREETQYF,TGTGCCAGCAGTTCCCCCGGGACTAGAGAAGAGACCCAGTACTTC
-,TRBJ2-7,TRBV18,14,-,CASSPRGALYEQYF,TGTGCCAGCTCACCTCGGGGAGCCCTCTACGAGCAGTACTTC
-,TRBJ1-4,TRBV30,13,-,CAWSQAFNEKLFF,TGTGCCTGGAGTCAGGCGTTCAATGAAAAACTGTTTTTT
-,TRBJ1-4,TRBV27,13,-,CASSFGQNEKLFF,TGTGCCAGCAGTTTTGGCCAGAATGAAAAACTGTTTTTT
-,TRBJ1-1,TRBV30,16,once,CAWSNRYTGGTTEAFF,TGTGCCTGGAGCAATCGGTATACGGGGGGAACCACTGAAGCTTTCTTT
-,TRBJ2-1,TRBV5-1,19,-,CASSLPSLGSGSSYNEQFF,TGCGCCAGCAGCTTGCCCAGTTTAGGGAGCGGCAGCTCCTACAATGAGCAGTTCTTC
TRBD1,TRBJ1-1,TRBV7-9,14,-,CASSVDRVNTEAFF,TGTGCCAGCAGCGTGGACAGGGTAAACACTGAAGCTTTCTTT
TRBD2,TRBJ2-1,TRBV4-1,20,few,CASSQPSGTSGSSSYNEQFF,TGCGCCAGCAGCCAACCCTCCGGGACTAGCGGGAGTAGTTCCTACAATGAGCAGTTCTTC
TRBD1,TRBJ1-5,TRBV4-1,14,once,CASSPQGVGQPQHF,TGCGCCAGCAGTCCGCAGGGGGTGGGTCAGCCCCAGCATTTT
-,TRBJ2-6,TRBV10-3,16,-,CAISELGSSGANVLTF,TGTGCCATCAGTGAACTCGGGAGTTCTGGGGCCAACGTCCTGACTTTC
-,TRBJ1-1,TRBV6-5,13,-,CASSYPGGIEAFF,TGTGCCAGCAGTTACCCCGGAGGGATTGAAGCTTTCTTT
-,TRBJ1-1,TRBV24-1,15,-,CATSGDGHQNTEAFF,TGTGCCACCAGTGGCGACGGACACCAGAACACTGAAGCTTTCTTT
-,TRBJ1-2,TRBV25-1,14,once,CASSAPGGAGGYTF,TGTGCCAGCAGTGCCCCGGGGGGGGCGGGTGGCTACACCTTC
-,TRBJ1-1,TRBV11-3,14,medium-sized,CASSPLGGQVEAFF,TGTGCCAGCAGCCCACTCGGAGGGCAGGTTGAAGCTTTCTTT
-,TRBJ1-1,TRBV20-1,14,-,CSASQGIMNTEAFF,TGCAGTGCTAGTCAGGGGATCATGAACACTGAAGCTTTCTTT
-,TRBJ1-3,TRBV21-1,17,-,CASSRPPGQPSGNTIYF,TGTGCCAGCAGCAGACCCCCCGGACAGCCCTCTGGAAACACCATATATTTT
-,TRBJ2-4,TRBV19,15,-,CASSTLDTAKNIQYF,TGTGCCAGTAGTACACTTGATACGGCCAAAAACATTCAGTACTTC
TRBD1,TRBJ1-5,TRBV12-5,13,-,CASGPTGSKPQHF,TGTGCTAGTGGCCCGACAGGGAGCAAGCCCCAGCATTTT
-,TRBJ2-7,TRBV6-5,13,-,CASSKRLSYEQYF,TGTGCCAGCAGTAAGAGACTCTCCTACGAGCAGTACTTC
TRBD1,TRBJ2-5,TRBV5-1,15,-,CASRIRQGRQETQYF,TGCGCCAGCAGAATTCGACAGGGGAGGCAAGAGACCCAGTACTTC
-,TRBJ2-7,TRBV5-4,15,-,CASSLGTTSSYEQYF,TGTGCCAGCAGCTTGGGGACAACGAGCTCCTACGAGCAGTACTTC
-,TRBJ2-4,TRBV3-1/TRBV3-2,15,-,CASGNTRTVHDIQYF,TGTGCCAGCGGAAATACGAGGACAGTCCACGACATTCAGTACTTC
TRBD1,TRBJ1-2,TRBV27,15,once,CASCTGGPLRHGYTF,TGTGCCAGCTGCACAGGGGGACCCTTGAGACATGGCTACACCTTC
TRBD2,TRBJ2-1,TRBV5-6,16,-,CASSVAGLALINEQFF,TGTGCCAGCAGCGTAGCGGGACTAGCGTTGATCAATGAGCAGTTCTTC